The 5 T cell receptor beta chains listed next were all sequenced from one sample in a study of control samples from healthy donors and cancer patients. Only in-frame clones appear in the TCRdb table, and some are missing; sequencing was by immunoSEQ multiplex PCR. In the table there are some 130,000 clones, under 90% of which are singletons. Sequences were obtained from PBMCs. The receptor source for this set is a man aged 45-65 years with head and neck cancer.

This sequence joins TRBV2 and TRBJ2-5; D may be TRBD2 (6 bases). The CDR3 runs to 14 residues. V shed 4 bases and J shed 2 bases, with 11 bases lying between them. Germline V gene lookup returns CDR1 SNHLY and CDR2 FYNNEI. CDR3 loop: CASSVVAVQETQYF. CDR3 nucleotides: TGTGCCAGCAGTGTCGTAGCGGTACAAGAGACCCAGTACTTC.

This rearrangement joins TRBV11-1 to TRBJ1-1; D is unclear. This CDR3 has 11 amino acids. V was clipped by 8 bases and J by 2 bases, with 6 bases between them. Germline-derived CDR1 and CDR2 are SGHAT and FQDESV (reference sequence). The CDR3 spells CASLGNTEAFF. CDR3 coding DNA: TGTGCCAGCTTGGGTAACACTGAAGCTTTCTTT.

This chain connects TRBV4-1 to TRBJ2-1, with a weak D call TRBD2 (5 bases). The CDR3 loop spans 15 amino acids. Germline values: CDR1 MGHRA, CDR2 YSYEKL. Trimming removed 0 bases at V and 6 bases at J, with 12 bases between. The CDR3 spells CASSQERRASNEQFF. The CDR3 DNA sequence: TGCGCCAGCAGCCAAGAAAGGCGGGCGTCCAATGAGCAGTTCTTC.

The chain joins TRBV10-2 to TRBJ2-5; D is ambiguous. Germline values: CDR1 WSHSY, CDR2 SAAADI. Trimming stripped 6 bases from V and 4 bases from J, with 12 bases between. This CDR3 contains 13 residues. The CDR3 is CASRVHGGETQYF. The CDR3 DNA reads as TGCGCCAGCAGAGTCCACGGTGGAGAGACCCAGTACTTC.

The chain employs TRBV27 and TRBJ2-7, with 9 bases that match TRBD2. There are 15 residues in the CDR3. Germline CDR1 reads MNHEY; CDR2 reads SMNVEV (reference sequence). V dropped 0 bases and J dropped 2; count of bases not matched to a gene: 2. CDR3 sequence (DNA): TGTGCCAGCAGTTTATCGAGACTAGCGGCCTACGAGCAGTACTTC. Its protein is CASSLSRLAAYEQYF.